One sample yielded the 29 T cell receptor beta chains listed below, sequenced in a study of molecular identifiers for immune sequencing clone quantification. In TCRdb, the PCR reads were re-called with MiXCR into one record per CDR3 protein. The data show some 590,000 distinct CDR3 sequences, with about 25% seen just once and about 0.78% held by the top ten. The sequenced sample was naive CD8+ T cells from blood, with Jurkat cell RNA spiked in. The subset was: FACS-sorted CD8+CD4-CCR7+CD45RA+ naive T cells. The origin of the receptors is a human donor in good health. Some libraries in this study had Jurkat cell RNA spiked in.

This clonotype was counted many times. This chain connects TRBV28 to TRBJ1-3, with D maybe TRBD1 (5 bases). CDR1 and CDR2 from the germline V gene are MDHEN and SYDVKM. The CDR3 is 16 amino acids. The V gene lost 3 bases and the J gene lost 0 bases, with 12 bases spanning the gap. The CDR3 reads CASSFVRQFSGNTIYF. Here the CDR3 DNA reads TGTGCCAGCAGTTTCGTTCGACAGTTCTCTGGAAACACCATATATTTT.

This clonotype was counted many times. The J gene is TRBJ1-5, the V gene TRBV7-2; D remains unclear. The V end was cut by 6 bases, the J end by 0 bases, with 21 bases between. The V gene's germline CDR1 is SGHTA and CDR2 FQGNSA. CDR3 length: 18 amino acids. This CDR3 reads CASSHIIGTSNSNQPQHF. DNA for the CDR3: TGTGCCAGCAGTCACATTATAGGTACATCGAATAGCAATCAGCCCCAGCATTTT.

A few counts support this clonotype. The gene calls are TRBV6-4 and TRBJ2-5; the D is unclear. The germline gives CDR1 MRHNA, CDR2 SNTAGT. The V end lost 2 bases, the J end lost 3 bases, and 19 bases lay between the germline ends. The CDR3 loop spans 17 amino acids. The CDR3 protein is CASSDTSEVPEKETQYF. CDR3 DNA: TGTGCCAGCAGTGACACAAGCGAAGTTCCAGAAAAAGAGACCCAGTACTTC.

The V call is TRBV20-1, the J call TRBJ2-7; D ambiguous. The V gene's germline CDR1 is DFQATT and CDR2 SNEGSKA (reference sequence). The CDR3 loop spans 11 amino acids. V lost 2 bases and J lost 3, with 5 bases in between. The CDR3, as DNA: TGCAGTGCTAGAACCCGCTACGAGCAGTACTTC. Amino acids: CSARTRYEQYF.

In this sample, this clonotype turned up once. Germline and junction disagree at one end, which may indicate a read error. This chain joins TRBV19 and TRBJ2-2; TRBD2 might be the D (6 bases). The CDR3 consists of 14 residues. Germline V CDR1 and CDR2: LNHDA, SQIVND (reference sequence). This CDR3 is CASDSLANTGELFF. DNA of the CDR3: TGTGCCAGCGACTCTCTAGCGAACACCGGAGAGCTGTTTTTT.

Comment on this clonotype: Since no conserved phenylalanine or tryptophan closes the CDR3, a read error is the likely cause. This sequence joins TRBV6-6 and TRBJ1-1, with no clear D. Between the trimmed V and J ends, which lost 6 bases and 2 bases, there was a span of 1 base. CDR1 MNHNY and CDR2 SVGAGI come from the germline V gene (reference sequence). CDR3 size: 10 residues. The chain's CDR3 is CASRNTEAFS. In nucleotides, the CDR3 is TGTGCCAGCAGAAACACTGAAGCTTTCTCT.

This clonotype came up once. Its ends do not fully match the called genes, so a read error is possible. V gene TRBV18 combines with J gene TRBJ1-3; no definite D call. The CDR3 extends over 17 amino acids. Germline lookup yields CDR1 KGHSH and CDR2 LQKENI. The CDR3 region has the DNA TGTGCCAGCTCACCCCGGGCACCGGGAGTCGCTGGAAACACCATGTATTTT. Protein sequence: CASSPRAPGVAGNTMYF. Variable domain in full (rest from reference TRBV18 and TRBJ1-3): NAGVMQNPRHLVRRRGQEARLRCSPMKGHSHVYWYRQLPEEGLKFMVYLQKENIIDESGMPKERFSAEFPKEGPSILRIQQVVRGDSAAYFCASSPRAPGVAGNTMYFGEGSWLTVV.

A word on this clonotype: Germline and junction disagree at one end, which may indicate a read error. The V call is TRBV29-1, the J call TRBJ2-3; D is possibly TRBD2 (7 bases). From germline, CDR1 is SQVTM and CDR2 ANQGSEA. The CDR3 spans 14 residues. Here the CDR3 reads CGVAGAGCTDARYF. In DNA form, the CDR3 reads TGCGGCGTTGCGGGGGCGGGATGCACGGATGCGCGGTATTTT.

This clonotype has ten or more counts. This chain's CDR3 is CASSLANQGGVTEAFF. The CDR3 DNA sequence: TGTGCCAGCAGCTTGGCCAATCAGGGAGGAGTCACTGAAGCTTTCTTT. The genes are TRBV5-6 and TRBJ1-1; TRBD1 might be the D (5 bases). The V and J ends lost 0 bases and 4 bases respectively, with 16 bases between them. Germline CDR1 and CDR2: SGHDT and YYEEEE. The CDR3 has 16 residues.

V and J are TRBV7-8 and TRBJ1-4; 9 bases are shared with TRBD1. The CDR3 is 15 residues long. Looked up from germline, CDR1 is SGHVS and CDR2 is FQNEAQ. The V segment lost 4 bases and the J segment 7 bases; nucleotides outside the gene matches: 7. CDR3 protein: CASSWTGTGTEKLFF. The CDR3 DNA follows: TGTGCCAGCAGCTGGACCGGGACAGGGACTGAAAAACTGTTTTTT.

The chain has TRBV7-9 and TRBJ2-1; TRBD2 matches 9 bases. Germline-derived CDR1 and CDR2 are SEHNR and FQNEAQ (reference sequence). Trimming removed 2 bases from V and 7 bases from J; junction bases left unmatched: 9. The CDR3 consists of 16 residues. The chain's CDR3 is CASSLKAGGPGNEQFF. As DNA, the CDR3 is TGTGCCAGCAGCTTAAAGGCGGGAGGGCCGGGAAATGAGCAGTTCTTC. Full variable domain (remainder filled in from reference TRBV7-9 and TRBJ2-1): DTGVSQNPRHKITKRGQNVTFRCDPISEHNRLYWYRQTLGQGPEFLTYFQNEAQLEKSRLLSDRFSAERPKGSFSTLEIQRTEQGDSAMYLCASSLKAGGPGNEQFFGPGTRLTVL.

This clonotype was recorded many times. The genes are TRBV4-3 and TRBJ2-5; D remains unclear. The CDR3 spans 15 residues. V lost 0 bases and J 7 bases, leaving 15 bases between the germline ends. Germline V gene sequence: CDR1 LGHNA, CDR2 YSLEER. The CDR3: CASSQDVRSPGTQYF. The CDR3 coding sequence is TGCGCCAGCAGCCAAGATGTGCGGAGCCCGGGGACCCAGTACTTC.

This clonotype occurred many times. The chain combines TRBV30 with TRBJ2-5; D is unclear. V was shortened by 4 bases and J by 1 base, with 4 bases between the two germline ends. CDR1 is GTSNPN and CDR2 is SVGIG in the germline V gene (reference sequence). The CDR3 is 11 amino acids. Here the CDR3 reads CAWTTQETQYF. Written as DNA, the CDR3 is TGTGCCTGGACCACCCAAGAGACCCAGTACTTC.

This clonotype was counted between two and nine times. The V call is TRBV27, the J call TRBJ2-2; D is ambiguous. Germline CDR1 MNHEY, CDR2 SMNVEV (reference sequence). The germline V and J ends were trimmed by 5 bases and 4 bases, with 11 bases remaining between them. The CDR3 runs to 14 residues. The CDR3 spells CASSPRLSTGELFF. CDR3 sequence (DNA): TGTGCCAGCAGTCCCCGGTTGAGCACCGGGGAGCTGTTTTTT.

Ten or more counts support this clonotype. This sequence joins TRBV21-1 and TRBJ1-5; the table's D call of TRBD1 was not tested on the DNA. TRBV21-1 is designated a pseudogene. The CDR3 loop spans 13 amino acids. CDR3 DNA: TGTGCCAGCAGGCGACAGGGAAATCAGCCCCAGCATTTT. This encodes CASRRQGNQPQHF.

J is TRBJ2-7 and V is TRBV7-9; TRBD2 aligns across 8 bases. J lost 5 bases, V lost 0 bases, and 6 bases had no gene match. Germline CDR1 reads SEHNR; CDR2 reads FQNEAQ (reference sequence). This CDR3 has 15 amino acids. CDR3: CASSLAPGLVDEQYF. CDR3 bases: TGTGCCAGCAGCTTAGCGCCGGGACTAGTAGACGAGCAGTACTTC.

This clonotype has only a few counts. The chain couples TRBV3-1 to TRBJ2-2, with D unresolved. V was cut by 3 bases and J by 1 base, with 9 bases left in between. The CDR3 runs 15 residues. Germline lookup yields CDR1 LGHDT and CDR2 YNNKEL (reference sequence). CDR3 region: CASSHGWGNTGELFF. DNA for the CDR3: TGTGCCAGCAGCCATGGTTGGGGGAACACCGGGGAGCTGTTTTTT.

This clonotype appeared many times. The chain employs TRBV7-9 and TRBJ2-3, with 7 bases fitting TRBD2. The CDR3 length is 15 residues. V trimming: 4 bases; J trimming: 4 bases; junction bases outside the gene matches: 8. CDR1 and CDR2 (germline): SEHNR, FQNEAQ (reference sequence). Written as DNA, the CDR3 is TGTGCCAGCAGCTCCGTTACGGGAGGACCAGATACGCAGTATTTT. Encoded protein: CASSSVTGGPDTQYF.

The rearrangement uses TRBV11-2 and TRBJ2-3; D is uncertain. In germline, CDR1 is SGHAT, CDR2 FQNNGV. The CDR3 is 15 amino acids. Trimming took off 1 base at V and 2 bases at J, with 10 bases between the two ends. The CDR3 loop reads CASSLGASDTDTQYF. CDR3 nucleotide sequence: TGTGCCAGCAGCTTAGGAGCTTCGGACACAGATACGCAGTATTTT.

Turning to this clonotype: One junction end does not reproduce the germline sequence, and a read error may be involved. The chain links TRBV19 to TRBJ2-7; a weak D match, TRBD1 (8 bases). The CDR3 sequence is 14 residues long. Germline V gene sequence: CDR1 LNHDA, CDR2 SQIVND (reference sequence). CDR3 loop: CTSSITGGAYEQYF. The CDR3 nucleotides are TGTACCAGTAGTATTACAGGGGGGGCCTACGAGCAGTACTTC. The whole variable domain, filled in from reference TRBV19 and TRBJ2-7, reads DGGITQSPKYLFRKEGQNVTLSCEQNLNHDAMYWYRQDPGQGLRLIYYSQIVNDFQKGDIAEGYSVSREKKESFPLTVTSAQKNPTAFYLCTSSITGGAYEQYFGPGTRLTVT.

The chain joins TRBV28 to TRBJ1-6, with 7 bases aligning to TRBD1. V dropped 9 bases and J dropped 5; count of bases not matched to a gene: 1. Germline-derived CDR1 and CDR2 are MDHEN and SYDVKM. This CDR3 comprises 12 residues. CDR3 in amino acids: CASGTDNSPLHF. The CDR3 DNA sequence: TGTGCCAGTGGGACAGATAATTCACCCCTCCACTTT. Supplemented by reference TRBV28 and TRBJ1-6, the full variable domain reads DVKVTQSSRYLVKRTGEKVFLECVQDMDHENMFWYRQDPGLGLRLIYFSYDVKMKEKGDIPEGYSVSREKKERFSLILESASTNQTSMYLCASGTDNSPLHFGNGTRLTVT.

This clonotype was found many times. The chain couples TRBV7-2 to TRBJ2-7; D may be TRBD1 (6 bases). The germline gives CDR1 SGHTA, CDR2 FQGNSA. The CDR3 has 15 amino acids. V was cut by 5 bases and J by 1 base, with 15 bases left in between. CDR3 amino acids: CASSQTLDSSYEQYF. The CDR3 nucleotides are TGTGCCAGCAGCCAAACACTGGACAGTTCCTACGAGCAGTACTTC.

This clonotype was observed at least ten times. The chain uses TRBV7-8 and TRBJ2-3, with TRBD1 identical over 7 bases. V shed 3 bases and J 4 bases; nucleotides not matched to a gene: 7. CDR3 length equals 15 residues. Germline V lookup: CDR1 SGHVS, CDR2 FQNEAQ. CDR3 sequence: CASSFSRTGADTQYF. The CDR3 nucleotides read TGTGCCAGCAGCTTCAGCCGTACAGGGGCAGATACGCAGTATTTT.

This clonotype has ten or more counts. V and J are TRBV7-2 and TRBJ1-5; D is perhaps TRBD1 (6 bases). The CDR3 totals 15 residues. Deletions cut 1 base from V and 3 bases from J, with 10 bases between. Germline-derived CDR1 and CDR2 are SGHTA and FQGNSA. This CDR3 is CASSLDAGANQPQHF. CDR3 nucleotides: TGTGCCAGCAGCTTAGATGCAGGGGCCAATCAGCCCCAGCATTTT.

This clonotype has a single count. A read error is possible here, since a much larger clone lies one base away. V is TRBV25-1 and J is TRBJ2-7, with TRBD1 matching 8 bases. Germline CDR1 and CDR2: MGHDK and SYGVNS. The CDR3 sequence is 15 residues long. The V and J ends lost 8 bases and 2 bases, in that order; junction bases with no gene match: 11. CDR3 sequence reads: CASDPAGTGTYEQYF. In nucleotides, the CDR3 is TGTGCCAGCGACCCGGCCGGGACAGGTACCTACGAGCAGTACTTC.

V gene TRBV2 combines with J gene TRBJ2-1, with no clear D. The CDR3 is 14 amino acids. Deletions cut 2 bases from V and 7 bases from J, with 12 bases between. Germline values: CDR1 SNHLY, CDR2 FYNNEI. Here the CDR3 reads CASSEQNKANEQFF. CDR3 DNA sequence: TGTGCCAGCAGTGAACAGAACAAAGCGAATGAGCAGTTCTTC.

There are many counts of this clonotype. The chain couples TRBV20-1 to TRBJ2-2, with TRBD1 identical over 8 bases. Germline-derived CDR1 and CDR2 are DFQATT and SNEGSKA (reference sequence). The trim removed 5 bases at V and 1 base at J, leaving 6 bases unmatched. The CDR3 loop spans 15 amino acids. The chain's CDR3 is CSAAGQGWNTGELFF. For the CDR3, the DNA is TGCAGTGCTGCCGGACAGGGTTGGAACACCGGGGAGCTGTTTTTT.

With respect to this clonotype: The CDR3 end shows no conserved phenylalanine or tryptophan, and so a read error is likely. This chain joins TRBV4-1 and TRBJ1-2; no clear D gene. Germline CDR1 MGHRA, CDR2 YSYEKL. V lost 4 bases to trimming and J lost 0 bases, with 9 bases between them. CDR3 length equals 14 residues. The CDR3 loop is CASSPFRANYGYTI. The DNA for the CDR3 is TGCGCCAGCAGCCCTTTCCGAGCTAACTATGGCTACACCATC.

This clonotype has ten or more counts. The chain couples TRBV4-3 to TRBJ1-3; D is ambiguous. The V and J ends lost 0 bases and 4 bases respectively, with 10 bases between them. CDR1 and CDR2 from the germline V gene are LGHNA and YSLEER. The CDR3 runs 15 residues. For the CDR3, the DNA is TGCGCCAGCAGCCAAGATGAGAGTTTCGGAAACACCATATATTTT. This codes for CASSQDESFGNTIYF.